Listed below are T cell receptor beta chains from one sample, sequenced in a study of post-analysis software for immune sequencing data. TCRdb redid the calling of the PCR reads with MiXCR, one entry per CDR3 protein. There are about 200,000 distinct CDR3 sequences in the sample; 29% occur only once, and 3% to 3.5% lies in the top ten. The sample consisted of blood. The receptors shown here come from a girl aged 2 to 17 with multiple sclerosis. CDR3s include the opening cysteine and the closing phenylalanine or tryptophan. The D gene is left open where the match is weak. Some rows mark clone size as missing; the rest say once, few, many or name a class of expanded clone.

>-|TRBJ1-6|few|TRBV5-1
TGCGCCAGCAGCTTGGGGCAGGGGCGATATTCACCCCTCCACTTT
CASSLGQGRYSPLHF
>TRBD1|TRBJ1-1|few|TRBV6-5
TGTGCCAGCCGAAACCCGGGACAGGGGGCCTATGAAGCTTTCTTT
CASRNPGQGAYEAFF
>TRBD2|TRBJ2-3|-|TRBV9
TGTGCCAGCAGCGTAGCGGGGGAGGGAGATACGCAGTATTTT
CASSVAGEGDTQYF
>-|TRBJ1-6|few|TRBV5-1
TGCGCCAGCAGCATCGGGACACCGGATTCACCCCCCCACTTT
CASSIGTPDSPPHF
>-|TRBJ1-2|many|TRBV3-1
TGTGCCAGCAGCCAAGTTGAAAGCTATGGCTACACCTTC
CASSQVESYGYTF
>TRBD2|TRBJ2-1|-|TRBV18
TGTGCCAGCGCTACTAGCGGCTCCTACAATGAGCAGTTCTTC
CASATSGSYNEQFF
>-|TRBJ2-3|-|TRBV6-6
TGTGCCAGCAGCCTGATAGGGGGACGCACAGATACGCAGTATTTT
CASSLIGGRTDTQYF
>TRBD1|TRBJ1-2|-|TRBV28
TGTGCCAGCCTTACCCTGGGGACAGGCCACTATGGCTACACCTTC
CASLTLGTGHYGYTF
>-|TRBJ1-4|few|TRBV5-1
TGCGCCAGCAGCCGGGGGGGAGATAAGGCTGAAAAACTGTTTTTT
CASSRGGDKAEKLFF
>TRBD2|TRBJ2-1|many|TRBV5-1
TGCGCCAGCAATCTCGGCCTAGCGGGAGTATTCGTTGACAATGAGCAGTTCTTC
CASNLGLAGVFVDNEQFF
>-|TRBJ2-2|-|TRBV6-5
TGTGCCAGCAGACTGTCCTGGGGGGCGACAGGGGAGCTGTTTTTT
CASRLSWGATGELFF
>TRBD1|TRBJ1-5|few|TRBV5-8
TGTGCCAGCAGCCCCGGGACAGGGGGACATCAGCCCCAGCATTTT
CASSPGTGGHQPQHF
>-|TRBJ2-2|once|TRBV4-3
TGCGCCAGCAGCCAAGACGTTAGAGCTCTTGAGCTGTTTTTT
CASSQDVRALELFF
>TRBD1|TRBJ2-3|-|TRBV6-6
TGTGCCAGCAGTTACCCGTTTGGACAGGTAGATACGCAGTATTTT
CASSYPFGQVDTQYF
>-|TRBJ2-7|many|TRBV20-1
TGCAGTGCTAGACCCCCCGACCACTACGAGCAGTACTTC
CSARPPDHYEQYF
>-|TRBJ2-1|many|TRBV7-9
TGTGCCAGCAGCCCGGCTGATGAGCAGTTCTTC
CASSPADEQFF
>-|TRBJ2-1|-|TRBV5-1
TGCGCCAGCAGCTCACTCGTAGTCAACAGGGATGAGCAGTTCTTC
CASSSLVVNRDEQFF
>-|TRBJ1-2|-|TRBV7-9
TGTGCCAGCAGCCCCCGGACAGACTATACTAACTATGGCTACACCTTC
CASSPRTDYTNYGYTF
>TRBD1|TRBJ1-1|-|TRBV14
TGTGCCAGCAGCCCGATCGGACAGGGGAACACTGAAGCTTTCTTT
CASSPIGQGNTEAFF
>TRBD1|TRBJ1-5|-|TRBV28
TGTGCCAGCAGTCCAACAAGGGGGACAGGGGGTTCGCCCCAGCATTTT
CASSPTRGTGGSPQHF
>TRBD2|TRBJ2-1|many|TRBV20-1
TGCAGTGCTAGGGTTTTGGGGGGGAGTTCCTACAATGAGCAGTTCTTC
CSARVLGGSSYNEQFF
>TRBD1|TRBJ1-4|few|TRBV29-1
TGCAGCGTTGAAGATCAAGGGACAGGGGCACTAGGTGAAAAACTGTTTTTT
CSVEDQGTGALGEKLFF
>-|TRBJ1-1|many|TRBV12-3/TRBV12-4
TGTGCCAGCAGTCCGGCGAGGGCGGCGGGAGCTTTCTTT
CASSPARAAGAFF
>TRBD1|TRBJ2-2|-|TRBV10-3
TGTGCCCTCGACAGGGGGCAGGGACGCGGGGAGCGGTTTTTT
CALDRGQGRGERFF